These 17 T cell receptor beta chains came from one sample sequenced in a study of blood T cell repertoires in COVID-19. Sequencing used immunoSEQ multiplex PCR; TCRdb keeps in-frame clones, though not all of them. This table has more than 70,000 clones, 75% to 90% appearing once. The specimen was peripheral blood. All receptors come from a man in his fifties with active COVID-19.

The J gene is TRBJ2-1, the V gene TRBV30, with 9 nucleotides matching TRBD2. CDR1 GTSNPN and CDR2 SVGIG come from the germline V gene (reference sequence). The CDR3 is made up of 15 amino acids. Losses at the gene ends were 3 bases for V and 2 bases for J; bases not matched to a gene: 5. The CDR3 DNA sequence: TGTGCCTGGAGCTTTAGCGGGAGCCCCTACAATGAGCAGTTCTTC. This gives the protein CAWSFSGSPYNEQFF.

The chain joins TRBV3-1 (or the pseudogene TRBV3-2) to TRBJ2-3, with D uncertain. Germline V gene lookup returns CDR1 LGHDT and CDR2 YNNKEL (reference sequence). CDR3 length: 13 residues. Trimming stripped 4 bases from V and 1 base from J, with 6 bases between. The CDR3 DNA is TGTGCCAGCAGCCCCGGAGGCACAGATACGCAGTATTTT. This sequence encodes CASSPGGTDTQYF.

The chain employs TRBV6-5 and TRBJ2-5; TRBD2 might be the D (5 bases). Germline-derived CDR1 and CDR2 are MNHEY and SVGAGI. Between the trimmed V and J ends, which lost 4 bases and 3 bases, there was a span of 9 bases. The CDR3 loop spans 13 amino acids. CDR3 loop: CASSSLGKETQYF. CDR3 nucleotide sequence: TGTGCCAGCAGTTCCCTCGGGAAAGAGACCCAGTACTTC.

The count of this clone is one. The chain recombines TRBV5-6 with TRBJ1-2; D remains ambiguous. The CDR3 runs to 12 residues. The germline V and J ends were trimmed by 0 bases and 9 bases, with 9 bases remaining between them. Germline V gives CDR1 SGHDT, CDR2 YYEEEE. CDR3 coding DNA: TGTGCCAGCAGCTTGGCGAGGTTGAGCTACACCTTC. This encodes CASSLARLSYTF.

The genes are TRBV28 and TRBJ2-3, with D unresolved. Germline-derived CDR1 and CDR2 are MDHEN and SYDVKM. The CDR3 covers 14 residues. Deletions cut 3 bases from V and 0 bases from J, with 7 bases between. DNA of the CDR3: TGTGCCAGCAGTTTTATGTCTAGCACAGATACGCAGTATTTT. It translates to CASSFMSSTDTQYF.

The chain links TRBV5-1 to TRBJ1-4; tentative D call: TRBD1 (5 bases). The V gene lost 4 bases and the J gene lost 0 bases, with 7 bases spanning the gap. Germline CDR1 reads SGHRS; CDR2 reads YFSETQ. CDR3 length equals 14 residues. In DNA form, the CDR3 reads TGCGCCAGCAGCCAGACAGCAACTAATGAAAAACTGTTTTTT. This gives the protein CASSQTATNEKLFF. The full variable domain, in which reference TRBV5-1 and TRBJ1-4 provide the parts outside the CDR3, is KAGVTQTPRYLIKTRGQQVTLSCSPISGHRSVSWYQQTPGQGLQFLFEYFSETQRNKGNFPGRFSGRQFSNSRSEMNVSTLELGDSALYLCASSQTATNEKLFFGSGTQLSVL.

The DNA for the CDR3 is TGCGCCAGCAGCCAAGAGGGGGGGGGATTTGACTCGAACACCATATATTTT. Translating gives CASSQEGGGFDSNTIYF. The J gene is TRBJ1-3, the V gene TRBV4-3, with D tentatively TRBD1 (5 bases). The CDR3 runs to 17 residues. Trimming shortened V by 0 bases and J by 7 bases, and 19 bases separated the two germline ends. Per the germline V gene, CDR1 is LGHNA and CDR2 is YSLEER.

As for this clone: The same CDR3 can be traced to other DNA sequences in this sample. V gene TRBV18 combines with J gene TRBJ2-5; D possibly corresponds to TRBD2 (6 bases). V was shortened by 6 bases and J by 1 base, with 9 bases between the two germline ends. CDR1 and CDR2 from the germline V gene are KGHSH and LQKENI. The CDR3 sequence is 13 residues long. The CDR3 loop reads CASSPGLQETQYF. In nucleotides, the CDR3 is TGTGCCAGCTCCCCGGGACTCCAAGAGACCCAGTACTTC.

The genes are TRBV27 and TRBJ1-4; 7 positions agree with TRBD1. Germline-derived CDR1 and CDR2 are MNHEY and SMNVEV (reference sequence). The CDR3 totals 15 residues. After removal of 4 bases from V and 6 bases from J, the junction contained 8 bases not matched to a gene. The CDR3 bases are TGTGCCAGCAGTTCAACAGGGGCGAGCGATGAAAAACTGTTTTTT. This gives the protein CASSSTGASDEKLFF.

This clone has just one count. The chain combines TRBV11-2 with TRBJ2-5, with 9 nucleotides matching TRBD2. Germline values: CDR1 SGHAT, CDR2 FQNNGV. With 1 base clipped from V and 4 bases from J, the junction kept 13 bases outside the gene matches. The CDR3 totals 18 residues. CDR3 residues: CASSLGVSGGRFLETQYF. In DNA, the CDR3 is TGTGCCAGCAGCTTAGGGGTTAGCGGGGGCCGATTTTTAGAGACCCAGTACTTC.

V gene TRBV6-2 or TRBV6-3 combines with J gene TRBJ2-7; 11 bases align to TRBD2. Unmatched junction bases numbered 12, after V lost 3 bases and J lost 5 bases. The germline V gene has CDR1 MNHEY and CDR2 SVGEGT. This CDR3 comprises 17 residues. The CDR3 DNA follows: TGTGCCAGCAGTTATTTTCCGGATAGCGGGAGGGCGCACGAGCAGTACTTC. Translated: CASSYFPDSGRAHEQYF.

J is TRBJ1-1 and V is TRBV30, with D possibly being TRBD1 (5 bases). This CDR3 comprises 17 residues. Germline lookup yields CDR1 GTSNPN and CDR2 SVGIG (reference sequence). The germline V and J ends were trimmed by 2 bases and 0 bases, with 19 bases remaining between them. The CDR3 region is CAWSYNPADTVNTEAFF. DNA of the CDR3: TGTGCCTGGAGTTATAATCCCGCGGACACTGTGAACACTGAAGCTTTCTTT.

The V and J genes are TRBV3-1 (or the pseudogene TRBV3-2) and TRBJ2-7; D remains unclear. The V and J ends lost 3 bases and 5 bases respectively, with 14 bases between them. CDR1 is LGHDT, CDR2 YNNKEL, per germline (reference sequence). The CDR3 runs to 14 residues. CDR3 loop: CASSQGTLKHEQYF. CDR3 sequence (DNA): TGTGCCAGCAGCCAGGGCACCCTGAAGCACGAGCAGTACTTC.

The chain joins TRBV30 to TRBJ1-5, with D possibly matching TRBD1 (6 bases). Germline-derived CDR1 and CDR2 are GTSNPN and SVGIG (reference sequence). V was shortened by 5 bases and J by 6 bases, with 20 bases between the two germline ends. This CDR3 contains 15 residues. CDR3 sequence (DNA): TGTGCCTGGGCGTCCGGGACACGGGGGGGTCAGCCCCAGCATTTT. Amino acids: CAWASGTRGGQPQHF.

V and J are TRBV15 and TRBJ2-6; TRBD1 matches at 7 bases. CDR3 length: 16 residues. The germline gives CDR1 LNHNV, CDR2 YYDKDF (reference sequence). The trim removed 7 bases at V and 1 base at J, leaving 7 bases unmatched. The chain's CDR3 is CATNGQGVSGANVLTF. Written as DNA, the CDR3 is TGTGCCACCAACGGCCAGGGGGTTTCTGGGGCCAACGTCCTGACTTTC.

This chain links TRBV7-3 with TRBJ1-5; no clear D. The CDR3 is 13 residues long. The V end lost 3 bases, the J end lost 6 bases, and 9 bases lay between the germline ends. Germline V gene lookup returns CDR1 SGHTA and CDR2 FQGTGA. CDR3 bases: TGTGCCAGCAGCTTGCGTGCCGGTCAGCCCCAGCATTTT. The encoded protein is CASSLRAGQPQHF.

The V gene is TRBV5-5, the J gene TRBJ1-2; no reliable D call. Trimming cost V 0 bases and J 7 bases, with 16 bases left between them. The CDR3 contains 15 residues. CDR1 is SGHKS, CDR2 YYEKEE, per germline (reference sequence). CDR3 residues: CASSLVSAATSGYTF. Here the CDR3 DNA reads TGTGCCAGCAGCTTGGTTTCGGCGGCTACTAGTGGCTACACCTTC.